This T cell receptor beta chain was obtained from a study of post-analysis software for immune sequencing data. On the study more broadly: Disease trajectories encompassed relapsing-remitting, secondary progressive and progressive-relapsing multiple sclerosis. Overall study findings and caveats: Normalized Chao1 diversity was significantly lower in multiple sclerosis patients than in controls. Samples from one preparation batch, clustered by F measure, grouped strongly together.

Turning to this clonotype: Its specificity is unknown.

Each TCR beta cDNA library carried unique molecular identifiers. Researchers reported some 500,000 cDNA molecules coming from around 1 to 9.1 million T cells. TCRdb called the PCR reads again in MiXCR, with one record for every CDR3 protein. The sample yields hundreds of thousands of distinct CDR3 sequences, 25% to 30% seen once. The sequenced sample was blood. The origin of this receptor is a girl aged 10 to 17 with multiple sclerosis.

The CDR3 reads CASSLIGTSGVTGQFF. The CDR3, as DNA: TGTGCCAGCAGCCTAATAGGGACTAGCGGCGTAACGGGGCAGTTCTTC. V gene TRBV5-6 combines with J gene TRBJ2-1; TRBD2 matches at 11 bases. The junction had 15 bases not matched to a gene; V was cut back by 4 bases and J by 12 bases. In germline, CDR1 is SGHDT, CDR2 YYEEEE. CDR3 length: 16 amino acids.